Listed below are T cell receptor beta chains from one sample, sequenced in a study of shared clonotypes between healthy human individuals. Some clones are missing from TCRdb's copy, which holds only in-frame ones; the method was immunoSEQ multiplex PCR. Of about 640,000 clones in the sample, about two thirds were seen once. Material for sequencing was memory CD4+ T cells sorted from blood. Receptors were obtained from a woman aged 25 to 45 in good health. CDR3s include the opening cysteine and the closing phenylalanine or tryptophan. A D gene is named only where the DNA matches it firmly. The listing skips clone size in some rows; elsewhere it reads once, few, many or a size class.

TRBD1 | TRBJ1-2 | NA | TRBV28 | CASSSGQELPDGYTF | TGTGCCAGCAGTTCAGGACAGGAGTTGCCCGATGGCTACACCTTC
NA | TRBJ2-5 | many | TRBV7-8 | CASSLVGGNNKETQYF | TGTGCCAGCAGCTTAGTCGGAGGGAATAATAAAGAGACCCAGTACTTC
NA | TRBJ2-3 | NA | TRBV19 | CASSMASRASTDTQYF | TGTGCCAGTAGTATGGCCTCGCGGGCTAGCACAGATACGCAGTATTTT
NA | TRBJ1-1 | NA | TRBV2 | CASAGRGEAFF | TGTGCCAGCGCTGGGCGGGGCGAAGCTTTCTTT
NA | TRBJ2-7 | NA | TRBV4-1 | CASSQVDLTVYGEQYF | TGCGCCAGCAGCCAAGTCGACCTTACGGTCTACGGCGAGCAGTACTTC
TRBD2 | TRBJ2-7 | NA | TRBV19 | CASSLRAGGDTYEQYF | TGTGCCAGTAGCCTTAGAGCGGGAGGCGACACCTACGAGCAGTACTTC
TRBD2 | TRBJ2-1 | NA | TRBV5-4 | CASSLMPSGNYNEQFF | TGTGCCAGCAGCTTGATGCCTAGCGGGAACTACAATGAGCAGTTCTTC
NA | TRBJ1-2 | NA | TRBV11-1 | CASSHPGVSQHGYTF | TGTGCCAGCAGCCATCCGGGAGTAAGCCAACATGGCTACACCTTC
NA | TRBJ2-4 | NA | TRBV5-1 | CASSSGPRDIQYF | TGCGCCAGCAGCTCCGGGCCACGAGACATTCAGTACTTC
TRBD1 | TRBJ2-7 | NA | TRBV29-1 | CSVTGVEQYF | TGCAGCGTGACAGGGGTCGAGCAGTACTTC
NA | TRBJ2-3 | once | TRBV5-1 | CASSMTGDGADTQYF | TGCGCCAGCAGTATGACGGGGGACGGAGCAGATACGCAGTATTTT